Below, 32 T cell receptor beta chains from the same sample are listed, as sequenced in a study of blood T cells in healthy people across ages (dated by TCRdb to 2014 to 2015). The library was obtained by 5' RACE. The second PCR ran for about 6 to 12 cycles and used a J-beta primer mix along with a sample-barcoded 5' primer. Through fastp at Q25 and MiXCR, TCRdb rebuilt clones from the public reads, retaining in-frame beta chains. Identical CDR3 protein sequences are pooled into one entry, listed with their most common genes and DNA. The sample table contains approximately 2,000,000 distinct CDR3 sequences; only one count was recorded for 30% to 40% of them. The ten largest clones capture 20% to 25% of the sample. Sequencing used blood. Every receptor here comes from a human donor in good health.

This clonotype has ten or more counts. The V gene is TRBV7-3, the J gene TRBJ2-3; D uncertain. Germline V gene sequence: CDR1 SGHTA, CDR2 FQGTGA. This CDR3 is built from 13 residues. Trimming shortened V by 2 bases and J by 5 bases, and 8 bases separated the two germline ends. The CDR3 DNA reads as TGTGCCAGCAGCTTATCCCGGGTAGATACGCAGTATTTT. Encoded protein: CASSLSRVDTQYF.

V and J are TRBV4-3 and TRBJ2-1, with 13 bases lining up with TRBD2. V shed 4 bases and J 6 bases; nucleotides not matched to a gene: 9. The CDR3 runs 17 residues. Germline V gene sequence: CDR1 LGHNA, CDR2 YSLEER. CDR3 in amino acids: CASSLEARLAGGNEQFF. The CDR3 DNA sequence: TGCGCCAGCAGCCTCGAGGCTCGACTAGCGGGGGGCAATGAGCAGTTCTTC.

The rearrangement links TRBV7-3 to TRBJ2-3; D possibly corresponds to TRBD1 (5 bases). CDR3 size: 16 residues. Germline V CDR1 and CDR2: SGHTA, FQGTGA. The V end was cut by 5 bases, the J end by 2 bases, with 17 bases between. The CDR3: CASSQNGAGSTDTQYF. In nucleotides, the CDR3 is TGTGCCAGCAGCCAAAATGGGGCAGGGTCCACAGATACGCAGTATTTT.

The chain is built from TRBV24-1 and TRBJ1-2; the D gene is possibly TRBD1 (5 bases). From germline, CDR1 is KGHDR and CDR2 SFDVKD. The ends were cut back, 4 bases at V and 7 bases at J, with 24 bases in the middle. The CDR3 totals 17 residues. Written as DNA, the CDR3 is TGTGCCACCAGTGACCCTCATAGGGAGCGGGGGATCGGTGGCTACACCTTC. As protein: CATSDPHRERGIGGYTF.

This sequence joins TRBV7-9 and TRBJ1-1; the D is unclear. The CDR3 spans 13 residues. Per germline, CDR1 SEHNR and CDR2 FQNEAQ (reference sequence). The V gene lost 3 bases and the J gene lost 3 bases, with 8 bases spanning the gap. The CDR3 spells CASSFTVDTEAFF. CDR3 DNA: TGTGCCAGCAGCTTTACCGTGGACACTGAAGCTTTCTTT.

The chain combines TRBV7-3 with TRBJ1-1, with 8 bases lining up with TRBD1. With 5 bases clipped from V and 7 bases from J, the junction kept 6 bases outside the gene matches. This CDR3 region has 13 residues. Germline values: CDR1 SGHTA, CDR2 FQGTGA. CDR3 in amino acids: CASSLSTGDEAFF. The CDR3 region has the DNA TGTGCCAGCAGCCTATCGACAGGGGATGAAGCTTTCTTT.

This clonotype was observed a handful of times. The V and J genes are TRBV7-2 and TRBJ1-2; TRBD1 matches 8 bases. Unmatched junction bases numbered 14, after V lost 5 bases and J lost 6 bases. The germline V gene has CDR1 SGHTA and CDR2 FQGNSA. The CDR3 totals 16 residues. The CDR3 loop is CASSVTGGRGQDGYTF. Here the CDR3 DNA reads TGTGCCAGCAGCGTCACGGGGGGCAGGGGGCAGGATGGCTACACCTTC.

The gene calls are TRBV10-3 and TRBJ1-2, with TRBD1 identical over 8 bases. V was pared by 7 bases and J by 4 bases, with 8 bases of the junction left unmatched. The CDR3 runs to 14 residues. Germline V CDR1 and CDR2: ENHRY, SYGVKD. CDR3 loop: CAINFGQGGYGYTF. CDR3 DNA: TGTGCCATCAATTTTGGACAGGGCGGCTATGGCTACACCTTC.

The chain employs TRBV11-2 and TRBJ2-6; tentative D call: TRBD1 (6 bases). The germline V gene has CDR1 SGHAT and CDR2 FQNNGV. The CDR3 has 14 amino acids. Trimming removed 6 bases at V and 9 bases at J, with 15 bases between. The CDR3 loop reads CASSPTGSFNVLTF. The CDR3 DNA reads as TGTGCCAGCAGTCCCACAGGGAGCTTCAACGTCCTGACTTTC.

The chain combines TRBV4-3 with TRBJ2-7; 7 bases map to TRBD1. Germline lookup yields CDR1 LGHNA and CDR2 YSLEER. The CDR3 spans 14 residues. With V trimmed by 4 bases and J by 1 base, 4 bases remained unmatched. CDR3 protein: CASSRGTDSYEQYF. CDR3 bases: TGCGCCAGCAGCCGTGGGACAGATTCCTACGAGCAGTACTTC.

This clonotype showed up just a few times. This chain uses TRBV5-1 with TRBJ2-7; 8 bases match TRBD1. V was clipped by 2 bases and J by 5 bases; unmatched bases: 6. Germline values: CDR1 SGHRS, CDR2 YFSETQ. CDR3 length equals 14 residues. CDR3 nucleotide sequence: TGCGCCAGCAGCTTACAGGGGGGATTGGACGAGCAGTACTTC. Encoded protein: CASSLQGGLDEQYF.

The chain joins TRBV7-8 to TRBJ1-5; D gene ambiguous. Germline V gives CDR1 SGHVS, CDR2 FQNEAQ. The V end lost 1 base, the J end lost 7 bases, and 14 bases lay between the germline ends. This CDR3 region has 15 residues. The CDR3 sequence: CASSLGRRSGQPQHF. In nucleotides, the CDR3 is TGTGCCAGCAGCTTAGGCCGTCGTTCGGGGCAGCCCCAGCATTTT.

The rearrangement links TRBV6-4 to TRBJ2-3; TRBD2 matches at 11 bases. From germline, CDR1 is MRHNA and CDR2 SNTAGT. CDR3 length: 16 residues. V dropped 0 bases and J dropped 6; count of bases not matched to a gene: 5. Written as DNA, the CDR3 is TGTGCCAGCAGTGACTCGGCTAGCGGGGGGTCTGATACGCAGTATTTT. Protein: CASSDSASGGSDTQYF.

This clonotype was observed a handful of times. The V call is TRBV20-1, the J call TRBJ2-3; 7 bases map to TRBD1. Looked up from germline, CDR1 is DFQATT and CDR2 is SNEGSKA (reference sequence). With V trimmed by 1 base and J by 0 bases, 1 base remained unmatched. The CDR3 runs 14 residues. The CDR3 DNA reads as TGCAGTGCTAGAGGACAGGGAAGCACAGATACGCAGTATTTT. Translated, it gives CSARGQGSTDTQYF.

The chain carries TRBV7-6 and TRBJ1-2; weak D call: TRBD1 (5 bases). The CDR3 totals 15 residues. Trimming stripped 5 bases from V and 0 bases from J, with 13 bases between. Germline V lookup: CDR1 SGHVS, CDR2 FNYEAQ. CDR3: CASSPARAANYGYTF. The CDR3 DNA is TGTGCCAGCAGCCCCGCCAGGGCCGCTAACTATGGCTACACCTTC. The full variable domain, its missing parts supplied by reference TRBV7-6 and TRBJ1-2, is GAGVSQSPRYKVTKRGQDVALRCDPISGHVSLYWYRQALGQGPEFLTYFNYEAQQDKSGLPNDRFSAERPEGSISTLTIQRTEQRDSAMYRCASSPARAANYGYTFGSGTRLTVV.

The CDR3 DNA is TGTGCCAGCAGCATCCGGGACAGGGCAGTGGGTGGCTACACCTTC. It is translated as CASSIRDRAVGGYTF. This chain joins TRBV7-8 and TRBJ1-2, with 9 bases aligning to TRBD1. Germline CDR1 is SGHVS and CDR2 is FQNEAQ. The CDR3 totals 15 residues. The V segment lost 5 bases and the J segment 7 bases; nucleotides outside the gene matches: 11.

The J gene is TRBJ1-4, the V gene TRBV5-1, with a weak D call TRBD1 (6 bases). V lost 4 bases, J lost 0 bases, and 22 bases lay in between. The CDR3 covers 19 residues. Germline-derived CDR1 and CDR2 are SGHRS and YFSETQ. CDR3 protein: CASSQASRGQLATNEKLFF. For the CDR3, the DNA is TGCGCCAGCAGCCAAGCGTCCCGCGGACAGCTAGCAACTAATGAAAAACTGTTTTTT.

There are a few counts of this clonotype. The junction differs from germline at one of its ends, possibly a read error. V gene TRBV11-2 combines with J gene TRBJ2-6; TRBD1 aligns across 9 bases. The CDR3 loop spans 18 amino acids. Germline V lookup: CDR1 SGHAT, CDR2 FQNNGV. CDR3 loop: CASSRRTGTGNGANVRTF. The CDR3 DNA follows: TGTGCCAGCAGCCGCAGGACAGGGACAGGGAATGGGGCCAACGTCCGGACTTTC. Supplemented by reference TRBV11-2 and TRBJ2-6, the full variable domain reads EAGVAQSPRYKIIEKRQSVAFWCNPISGHATLYWYQQILGQGPKLLIQFQNNGVVDDSQLPKDRFSAERLKGVDSTLKIQPAKLEDSAVYLCASSRRTGTGNGANVRTFGAGSRLTVL.

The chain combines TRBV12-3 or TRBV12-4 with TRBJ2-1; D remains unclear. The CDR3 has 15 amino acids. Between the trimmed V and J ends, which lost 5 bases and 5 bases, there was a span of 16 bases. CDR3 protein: CASSPWVALNNEQFF. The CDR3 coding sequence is TGTGCCAGCAGTCCCTGGGTAGCCCTTAACAATGAGCAGTTCTTC.

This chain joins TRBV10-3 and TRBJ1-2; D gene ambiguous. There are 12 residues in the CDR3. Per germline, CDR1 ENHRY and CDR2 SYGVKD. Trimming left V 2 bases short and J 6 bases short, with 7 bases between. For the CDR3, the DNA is TGTGCCATCAGTGAGGGGCCGGATGGCTACACCTTC. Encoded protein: CAISEGPDGYTF.

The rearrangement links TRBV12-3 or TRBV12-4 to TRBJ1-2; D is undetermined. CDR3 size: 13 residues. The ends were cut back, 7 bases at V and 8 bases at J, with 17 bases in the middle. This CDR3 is CASTHRRLGGYTF. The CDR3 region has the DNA TGTGCCAGCACCCACCGCAGATTAGGAGGCTACACCTTC.

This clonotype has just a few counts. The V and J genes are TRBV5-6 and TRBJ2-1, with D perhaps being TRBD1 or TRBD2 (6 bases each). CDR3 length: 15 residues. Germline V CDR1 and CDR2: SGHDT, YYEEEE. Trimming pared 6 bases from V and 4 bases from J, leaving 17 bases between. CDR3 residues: CASIAVEGEYNEQFF. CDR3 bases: TGTGCCAGCATCGCTGTGGAGGGGGAGTACAATGAGCAGTTCTTC.

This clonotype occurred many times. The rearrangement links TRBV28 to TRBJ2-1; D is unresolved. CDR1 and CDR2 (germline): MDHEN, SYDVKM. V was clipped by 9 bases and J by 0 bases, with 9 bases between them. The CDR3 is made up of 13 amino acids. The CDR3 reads CASSLFSYNEQFF. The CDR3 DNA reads TGTGCCAGTAGCTTATTCTCCTACAATGAGCAGTTCTTC.

For the CDR3, the DNA is TGTGCCAGCAGCTTAGCCGTCAAGGGGGCCGTAGGGAGCGGCTACTCTGGGGCCAACGTCCTGACTTTC. This gives the protein CASSLAVKGAVGSGYSGANVLTF. The V call is TRBV11-1, the J call TRBJ2-6; 7 bases are a match to TRBD1. CDR1 is SGHAT, CDR2 FQDESV, per germline (reference sequence). The CDR3 loop spans 23 amino acids. V trimming: 0 bases; J trimming: 0 bases; junction bases outside the gene matches: 20. Full variable domain (remainder filled in from reference TRBV11-1 and TRBJ2-6): EAEVAQSPRYKITEKSQAVAFWCDPISGHATLYWYRQILGQGPELLVQFQDESVVDDSQLPKDRFSAERLKGVDSTLKIQPAELGDSAMYLCASSLAVKGAVGSGYSGANVLTFGAGSRLTVL.

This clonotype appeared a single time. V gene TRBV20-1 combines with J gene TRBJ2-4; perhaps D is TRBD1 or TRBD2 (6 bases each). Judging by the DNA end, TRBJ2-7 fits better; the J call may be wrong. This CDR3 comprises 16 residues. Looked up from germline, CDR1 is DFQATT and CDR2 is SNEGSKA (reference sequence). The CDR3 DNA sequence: TGCAGTGCTAGAGCGAAAACGGGGGCGAGTCCCTACGAGCAGTACTTC. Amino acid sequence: CSARAKTGASPYEQYF.

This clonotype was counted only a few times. For the CDR3, the DNA is TGTGCCACCAGTGTTACAGGGGAAAAGAATGAGCAGTACTTC. Its protein product is CATSVTGEKNEQYF. This chain joins TRBV24-1 and TRBJ2-5, with 7 bases that match TRBD1. The CDR3 runs 14 residues. V dropped 5 bases and J dropped 11; count of bases not matched to a gene: 13. The germline CDR1 and CDR2 sequences are KGHDR and SFDVKD.

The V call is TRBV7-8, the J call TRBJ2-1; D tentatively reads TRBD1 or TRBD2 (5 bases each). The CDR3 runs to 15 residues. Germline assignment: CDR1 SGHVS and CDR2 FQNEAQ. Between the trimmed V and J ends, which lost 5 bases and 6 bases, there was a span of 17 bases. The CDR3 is CASSPGIRGFNEQFF. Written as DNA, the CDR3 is TGTGCCAGCAGCCCCGGGATAAGGGGCTTCAATGAGCAGTTCTTC.

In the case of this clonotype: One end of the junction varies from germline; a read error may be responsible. CDR3 loop: CASSHLGQGNTEAFF. CDR3 nucleotides: TGCGCCAGCAGCCATCTTGGACAGGGGAACACTGAAGCTTTCTTT. J is TRBJ1-1 and V is TRBV3-1, with TRBD1 matching 8 bases. Germline V CDR1 and CDR2: LGHDT, YNNKEL (reference sequence). The CDR3 has 15 residues. The variable domain in full, with the rest retrieved from reference TRBV3-1 and TRBJ1-1, is DTAVSQTPKYLVTQMGNDKSIKCEQNLGHDTMYWYKQDSKKFLKIMFSYNNKELIINETVPNRFSPKSPDKAHLNLHINSLELGDSAVYFCASSHLGQGNTEAFFGQGTRLTVV.

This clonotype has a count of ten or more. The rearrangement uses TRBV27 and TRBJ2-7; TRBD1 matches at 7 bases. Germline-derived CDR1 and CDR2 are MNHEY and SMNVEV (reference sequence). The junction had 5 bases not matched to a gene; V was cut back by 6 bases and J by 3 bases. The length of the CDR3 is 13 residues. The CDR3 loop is CASSLTGDYEQYF. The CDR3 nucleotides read TGTGCCAGCAGCCTTACAGGGGACTACGAGCAGTACTTC.

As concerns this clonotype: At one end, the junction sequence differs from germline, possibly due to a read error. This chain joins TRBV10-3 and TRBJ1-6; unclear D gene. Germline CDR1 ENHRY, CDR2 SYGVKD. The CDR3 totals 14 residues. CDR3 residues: CAISAGGRHSPLNF. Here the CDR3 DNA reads TGTGCCATCAGTGCGGGAGGGAGACATTCACCCCTCAACTTT.

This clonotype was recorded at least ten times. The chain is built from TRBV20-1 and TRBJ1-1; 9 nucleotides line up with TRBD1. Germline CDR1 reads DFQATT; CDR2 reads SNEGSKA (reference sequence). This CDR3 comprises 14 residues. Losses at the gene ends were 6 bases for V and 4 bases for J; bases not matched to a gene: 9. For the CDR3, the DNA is TGCAGTGCCAGCTACCGGGACAGGGTCACTGAAGCTTTCTTT. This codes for CSASYRDRVTEAFF.

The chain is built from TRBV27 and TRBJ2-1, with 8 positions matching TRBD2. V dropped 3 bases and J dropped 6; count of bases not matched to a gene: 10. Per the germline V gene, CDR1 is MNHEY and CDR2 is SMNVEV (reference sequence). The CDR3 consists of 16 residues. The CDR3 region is CASSFLTGTRPNEQFF. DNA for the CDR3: TGTGCCAGCAGTTTCCTGACCGGGACTAGACCCAATGAGCAGTTCTTC.